Presented here are 29 T cell receptor beta chains from one specimen sequenced in a study of OX40 agonist ivuxolimab in advanced cancers. Clones were sequenced by immunoSEQ multiplex PCR, and TCRdb holds only the in-frame ones, with some missing. Of 70,000 or so clones listed, about 90% are singletons. The material was CD4+ or CD8+ T cells sorted from blood, obtained in a trial of the OX40 agonist ivuxolimab. The origin of the receptors is an adult with an advanced solid tumor such as melanoma, head and neck, liver or kidney cancer.

The chain's CDR3 is CASSLAGTSGRDEQYF. In DNA, the CDR3 is TGCGCCAGCAGCTTGGCAGGGACTAGCGGGAGGGACGAGCAGTACTTC. The chain has TRBV5-1 and TRBJ2-7; 16 nucleotides line up with TRBD2. CDR1 is SGHRS, CDR2 YFSETQ, per germline. The CDR3 is 16 residues long. J gave up 5 bases and V 0 bases, and 2 bases lay outside the gene matches.

V gene TRBV5-1 combines with J gene TRBJ1-3, with TRBD1 identical over 7 bases. CDR1 SGHRS and CDR2 YFSETQ come from the germline V gene. This CDR3 spans 15 amino acids. With V trimmed by 0 bases and J by 3 bases, 3 bases remained unmatched. The CDR3 here is CASSLEWDSGNTIYF. The CDR3 DNA is TGCGCCAGCAGCTTGGAATGGGACAGTGGAAACACCATATATTTT.

Only a few counts were recorded for this clone. The rearrangement joins TRBV30 to TRBJ2-6; TRBD1 aligns across 7 bases. In germline, CDR1 is GTSNPN, CDR2 SVGIG (reference sequence). With V trimmed by 3 bases and J by 0 bases, 8 bases remained unmatched. This CDR3 has 17 residues. CDR3 loop: CAWSQGTDPSGANVLTF. Written as DNA, the CDR3 is TGTGCCTGGAGCCAGGGGACAGACCCCTCTGGGGCCAACGTCCTGACTTTC.

The chain joins TRBV7-9 to TRBJ2-1; 7 bases are a match to TRBD2. V lost 2 bases, J lost 6 bases, and 4 bases stayed unmatched. Germline values: CDR1 SEHNR, CDR2 FQNEAQ (reference sequence). CDR3 length: 14 residues. This CDR3 is CASSLSSGANEQFF. In DNA form, the CDR3 reads TGTGCCAGCAGCTTATCTAGCGGCGCCAATGAGCAGTTCTTC.

The J gene is TRBJ2-7, the V gene TRBV4-1; D ambiguous. The CDR3 loop spans 13 amino acids. Trimming pared 0 bases from V and 2 bases from J, leaving 5 bases between. The V gene's germline CDR1 is MGHRA and CDR2 YSYEKL. CDR3 coding DNA: TGCGCCAGCAGCCAAGACGAAGCCTACGAGCAGTACTTC. Encoded protein: CASSQDEAYEQYF.

The CDR3 protein is CASSPDKTNEKLFF. The CDR3 bases are TGTGCCAGCAGTCCGGACAAGACTAATGAAAAACTGTTTTTT. The J gene is TRBJ1-4, the V gene TRBV28; perhaps TRBD1 as D (5 bases). This CDR3 comprises 14 residues. Germline V gene data show CDR1 as MDHEN and CDR2 as SYDVKM. V was cut by 5 bases and J by 2 bases, with 9 bases left in between. The full variable domain, rest sourced from reference TRBV28 and TRBJ1-4, is DVKVTQSSRYLVKRTGEKVFLECVQDMDHENMFWYRQDPGLGLRLIYFSYDVKMKEKGDIPEGYSVSREKKERFSLILESASTNQTSMYLCASSPDKTNEKLFFGSGTQLSVL.

The V call is TRBV10-3, the J call TRBJ1-1; D perhaps matches TRBD1 (6 bases). V shed 0 bases and J shed 5 bases, with 13 bases lying between them. The CDR3 is 15 residues long. CDR1 is ENHRY and CDR2 is SYGVKD in the germline V gene. This CDR3 reads CAISESTGRGTEAFF. Here the CDR3 DNA reads TGTGCCATCAGTGAGTCGACAGGCAGGGGTACTGAAGCTTTCTTT.

The chain uses TRBV28 and TRBJ2-7; 7 bases map to TRBD2. Per the germline V gene, CDR1 is MDHEN and CDR2 is SYDVKM. CDR3 length equals 14 residues. The junction had 8 bases not matched to a gene; V was cut back by 3 bases and J by 6 bases. For the CDR3, the DNA is TGTGCCAGCAGTTTGGCCCCCCGGGGGGTCGAGCAGTACTTC. It translates to CASSLAPRGVEQYF.

The CDR3 loop reads CASSLTGTGRYGYTF. In nucleotides, the CDR3 is TGTGCCAGCAGTTTAACCGGGACAGGGCGTTATGGCTACACCTTC. The chain is built from TRBV27 and TRBJ1-2; 9 positions match TRBD1. Trimming removed 2 bases from V and 5 bases from J; junction bases left unmatched: 6. The CDR3 extends over 15 amino acids. The V gene's germline CDR1 is MNHEY and CDR2 SMNVEV (reference sequence).

The rearrangement links TRBV5-1 to TRBJ2-1; a weak D match, TRBD2 (5 bases). The V and J ends lost 4 bases and 2 bases respectively, with 10 bases between them. The CDR3 has 14 amino acids. CDR1 and CDR2 (germline): SGHRS, YFSETQ. In DNA, the CDR3 is TGCGCCAGCAGCCAGCCCGGGGCCTACAATGAGCAGTTCTTC. Its protein is CASSQPGAYNEQFF.

V and J are TRBV11-3 and TRBJ2-7; TRBD1 matches at 12 bases. Germline V gene sequence: CDR1 SGHNT, CDR2 YENEEA. The CDR3 sequence is 14 residues long. Germline trimming cut 4 bases from V and 10 bases from J; bases unmatched to any gene: 8. The CDR3 region is CASSWDRGRGEQYF. The CDR3 nucleotides read TGTGCCAGCAGCTGGGACAGGGGGCGCGGGGAACAGTACTTC.

The chain couples TRBV4-2 to TRBJ2-7; 11 nucleotides align to TRBD2. V was pared by 3 bases and J by 4 bases, with 5 bases of the junction left unmatched. CDR3 size: 15 residues. The germline V gene has CDR1 LGHNA and CDR2 YNFKEQ. The CDR3, as DNA: TGTGCCAGCAGCCAGCTAGCGGGAGGATCATACGAGCAGTACTTC. Its translation: CASSQLAGGSYEQYF.

The chain is built from TRBV4-3 and TRBJ2-7; D uncertain. In germline, CDR1 is LGHNA, CDR2 YSLEER. Trimming took 1 base from V and 4 from J, leaving 11 bases between them. The CDR3 consists of 14 residues. The DNA for the CDR3 is TGCGCCAGCAGCCAAGTCTACGGAGAATACGAGCAGTACTTC. It specifies CASSQVYGEYEQYF.

This chain links TRBV27 with TRBJ2-7; no definite D call. CDR3 length: 14 residues. The ends were cut back, 5 bases at V and 1 base at J, with 12 bases in the middle. Germline V CDR1 and CDR2: MNHEY, SMNVEV (reference sequence). The CDR3 is CASSPLDLSYEQYF. CDR3 DNA: TGTGCCAGCAGTCCGCTGGACCTTTCCTACGAGCAGTACTTC.

In its sample, this clone was seen a few times. This sequence joins TRBV28 and TRBJ2-3; TRBD1 is a possible D gene (5 bases). The CDR3 loop spans 15 amino acids. Trimming removed 6 bases at V and 1 base at J, with 14 bases between. Germline assignment: CDR1 MDHEN and CDR2 SYDVKM. CDR3 amino acids: CASRAGVGRTDTQYF. In DNA, the CDR3 is TGTGCCAGCAGGGCAGGTGTGGGGCGCACAGATACGCAGTATTTT.

The J gene is TRBJ2-2, the V gene TRBV27; D gene ambiguous. There are 13 residues in the CDR3. Germline lookup yields CDR1 MNHEY and CDR2 SMNVEV (reference sequence). V lost 6 bases and J 1 base, leaving 6 bases between the germline ends. The CDR3 protein is CASRDENTGELFF. The CDR3 DNA reads TGTGCCAGCAGGGACGAGAACACCGGGGAGCTGTTTTTT.

The V gene is TRBV28, the J gene TRBJ2-7; D perhaps matches TRBD2 (6 bases). Trimming shortened V by 6 bases and J by 0 bases, and 15 bases separated the two germline ends. In germline, CDR1 is MDHEN, CDR2 SYDVKM. This CDR3 spans 15 amino acids. CDR3 sequence (DNA): TGTGCCAGCAGCGCGGCTCTGGAGGGCTCCTACGAGCAGTACTTC. Its translation: CASSAALEGSYEQYF.

The rearrangement links TRBV7-2 to TRBJ2-7; 11 bases agree with TRBD2. Trimming at V came to 5 bases and at J to 4 bases, leaving 4 bases not matched to a gene. Germline lookup yields CDR1 SGHTA and CDR2 FQGNSA. The CDR3 extends over 14 amino acids. Here the CDR3 DNA reads TGTGCCAGCAGCCAGGGACTAGCGGCTTACGAGCAGTACTTC. It translates to CASSQGLAAYEQYF.

The chain joins TRBV19 to TRBJ2-3; 9 nucleotides agree with TRBD1. J lost 4 bases, V lost 5 bases, and 7 bases had no gene match. The V gene's germline CDR1 is LNHDA and CDR2 SQIVND (reference sequence). This CDR3 is 15 amino acids long. CDR3 bases: TGTGCCAGTAGTCTCCGGGACAGGGCTCCAGATACGCAGTATTTT. Translating gives CASSLRDRAPDTQYF.

This clone appeared a single time. This sequence joins TRBV28 and TRBJ2-7; D is ambiguous. Germline values: CDR1 MDHEN, CDR2 SYDVKM. Trimming shortened V by 7 bases and J by 3 bases, and 16 bases separated the two germline ends. This CDR3 comprises 14 residues. In DNA form, the CDR3 reads TGTGCCAGCACCCGAGGAGCTGAAGGCTACGAGCAGTACTTC. Translation: CASTRGAEGYEQYF.

The CDR3 loop is CASSSYRGSSYEQYF. CDR3 bases: TGCGCCAGCAGTAGTTATCGGGGGAGCTCCTACGAGCAGTACTTC. The rearrangement links TRBV10-2 to TRBJ2-7; D may be TRBD2 (6 bases). Trimming removed 5 bases at V and 0 bases at J, with 14 bases between. The V gene's germline CDR1 is WSHSY and CDR2 SAAADI. This CDR3 has 15 residues.

The CDR3: CASRNDYSYGYTF. DNA for the CDR3: TGTGCCAGCAGAAACGACTACAGCTATGGCTACACCTTC. The chain employs TRBV28 and TRBJ1-2; D gene uncertain. The CDR3 extends over 13 amino acids. Germline V gene data show CDR1 as MDHEN and CDR2 as SYDVKM. Trimming took off 6 bases at V and 4 bases at J, with 12 bases between the two ends.

The chain couples TRBV19 to TRBJ2-1, with TRBD2 matching 7 bases. From germline, CDR1 is LNHDA and CDR2 SQIVND (reference sequence). With 9 bases clipped from V and 0 bases from J, the junction kept 5 bases outside the gene matches. This CDR3 spans 14 amino acids. The CDR3 sequence: CASGGWDSYNEQFF. CDR3 coding DNA: TGTGCCAGCGGGGGGTGGGACTCCTACAATGAGCAGTTCTTC.

The chain is built from TRBV7-6 and TRBJ2-5, with 8 bases lining up with TRBD2. The CDR3 is 16 residues long. With V trimmed by 3 bases and J by 5 bases, 11 bases remained unmatched. Germline values: CDR1 SGHVS, CDR2 FNYEAQ. CDR3 bases: TGTGCCAGCAGCTTCTATGAGGATAGCGGGAAGGAGACCCAGTACTTC. Translation: CASSFYEDSGKETQYF.

V and J are TRBV4-3 and TRBJ2-7, with TRBD1 matching 9 bases. J was trimmed by 2 bases and V by 2 bases; bases with no gene match: 4. Germline V lookup: CDR1 LGHNA, CDR2 YSLEER. This CDR3 has 15 amino acids. The CDR3 region has the DNA TGCGCCAGCAGCCAATGGACAGGGGAGGCCTACGAGCAGTACTTC. Translated: CASSQWTGEAYEQYF.

V gene TRBV2 combines with J gene TRBJ1-4; 8 bases are a match to TRBD1. Germline trimming cut 3 bases from V and 8 bases from J; bases unmatched to any gene: 2. This CDR3 is 13 amino acids long. Germline V gene lookup returns CDR1 SNHLY and CDR2 FYNNEI. The CDR3 loop is CASSDRGREKLFF. In DNA, the CDR3 is TGTGCCAGCAGTGACAGGGGGCGCGAAAAACTGTTTTTT.

The chain uses TRBV19 and TRBJ2-7, with D hard to call. CDR1 is LNHDA, CDR2 SQIVND, per germline (reference sequence). The CDR3 has 15 residues. Trimming removed 5 bases from V and 3 bases from J, with 17 bases in between. DNA for the CDR3: TGTGCCAGTAGTGCTGTTTATGGAGATTACTACGAGCAGTACTTC. Residues: CASSAVYGDYYEQYF.

This chain uses TRBV27 with TRBJ2-7; maybe TRBD2 (6 bases). Germline lookup yields CDR1 MNHEY and CDR2 SMNVEV (reference sequence). Trimming removed 0 bases from V and 5 bases from J, with 14 bases in between. The CDR3 runs 15 residues. The DNA of the CDR3 is TGTGCCAGCAGTTTATCCGGGAACCAGCGGGACGAGCAGTACTTC. It translates to CASSLSGNQRDEQYF.

J is TRBJ2-2 and V is TRBV28; 8 bases fit TRBD2. Per the germline V gene, CDR1 is MDHEN and CDR2 is SYDVKM. V was pared by 6 bases and J by 3 bases, with 6 bases of the junction left unmatched. The CDR3 runs 15 residues. The chain's CDR3 is CASRPGLGYTGELFF. CDR3 sequence (DNA): TGTGCCAGCAGGCCGGGACTAGGGTACACCGGGGAGCTGTTTTTT.